The following is a T cell receptor beta chain sequence with its context. The entry originates in a study of cytomegalovirus exposure and HLA in healthy donors. The study ran its PCR with 60 Vbeta and 13 Jbeta primers. Assay used: immunoSEQ multiplex PCR; TCRdb lists only in-frame clones, some missing. The sample carries about 150,000 clones, about 80% recorded once. Germline V gene sequence: CDR1 LNHDA, CDR2 SQIVND (reference sequence). V lost 6 bases, J lost 5 bases, and 11 bases stayed unmatched. The CDR3 length is 15 residues. The source material was PBMCs. This clonotype was obtained from a woman between 35 and 50 years old in good health and CMV-seronegative. The rearrangement links TRBV19 to TRBJ2-5; 8 bases are a match to TRBD1. This CDR3 is CASSPPGGSSETQYF. The CDR3 DNA reads TGTGCCAGTAGCCCCCCAGGGGGCTCTTCTGAGACCCAGTACTTC.